This T cell receptor (beta chain) was identified during a study of blood T cell repertoires in COVID-19. Study at large: The study drew acute and convalescent COVID-19 samples from the United States, Italy and Spain.

Some clones are missing from TCRdb's copy, which holds only in-frame ones; the method was immunoSEQ multiplex PCR. The repertoire holds 200,000 to 300,000 clones, around 85% seen once, with around 6.4% in the top ten. Remarks on this clone: This sample includes further DNA sequences coding for the same CDR3.

CDR1 and CDR2 (germline): SGHDT, YYEEEE. Trimming removed 0 bases from V and 5 bases from J, with 6 bases in between. CDR3 length: 13 amino acids. The sample taken for sequencing was peripheral blood. The clonotype comes from a woman in her fifties or sixties with active or convalescent COVID-19. The chain is built from TRBV5-6 and TRBJ1-3; perhaps TRBD1 as D (6 bases). Written as DNA, the CDR3 is TGTGCCAGCAGCTTGGGGGGGCGAAACACCATATATTTT. Its protein is CASSLGGRNTIYF. The variable domain in full, with the rest retrieved from reference TRBV5-6 and TRBJ1-3, is DAGVTQSPTHLIKTRGQQVTLRCSPKSGHDTVSWYQQALGQGPQFIFQYYEEEERQRGNFPDRFSGHQFPNYSSELNVNALLLGDSALYLCASSLGGRNTIYFGEGSWLTVV.